One T cell receptor (beta chain) is described in this entry. Its antigen specificity is not known. No clone much larger than this one lies a single base away; base qualities are absent. The CDR3 runs 13 residues from the cysteine to the phenylalanine. The read is trimmed to its CDR3 DNA, 39 bases read in frame from base 1. After removal of 5 bases from V and 3 bases from J, the junction retains 1 base not matched to a gene. CDR1 SQVTM and CDR2 ANQGSEA are derived from the germline V gene. The data were taken from a study of OX40 agonist ivuxolimab in advanced cancers. About the investigation overall: Ivuxolimab was a fully human IgG2 agonistic monoclonal antibody targeting the costimulatory receptor OX40 (CD134). Intravenous ivuxolimab was administered to patients every 2 weeks at six dose levels: 0.01, 0.1, 0.3, 1.5, 3 and 10 mg/kg. Of the roughly 52 dose-escalation patients, hepatocellular carcinoma was present in about 19, melanoma in roughly 15, renal cell carcinoma in 9 and head and neck cancer in 9. In the dose-escalation cohort, around four fifths of patients were male, and the mean age was 60 years with a range of roughly 20 to 85. Prior anti-PD-1, anti-PD-L1 or anti-CTLA-4 therapy was permitted, and checkpoint inhibitors had been received by around 40% of dose-escalation patients. Partial responses occurred in three dose-escalation patients: two with cutaneous melanoma and one with hepatocellular carcinoma. The point of sequencing TCRbeta in the periphery was to test whether ivuxolimab changed TCR sequence diversity and drove clonal T-cell expansion. The paper reports the monotherapy dose-escalation portion (N of about 51 patients) of the phase I ivuxolimab trial. General conclusions and limits of the study: The antigen specificity of the clonally expanded peripheral T cells was not determined. Partial responders in the 0.1-3.0 mg/kg groups had among the lowest normalized peripheral clonal expansion, especially among CD8+ T cells. Clonal expansion of both CD4+ and CD8+ blood T cells was observed from baseline to week 6 at doses 0.1 to 3.0 mg/kg. After ivuxolimab, more expanded clones were found on average in CD8+ T cells than in CD4+ T cells. Low levels of normalized T-cell clonal expansion were also seen in some patients who did not respond.

The trial excluded patients who had a history of autoimmune disease or were on systemic immunosuppression. Peripheral blood for TCR sequencing was collected from all dose cohorts at baseline, on cycle 4 day 1, and on cycle 7 day 1. The samples were taken from a phase I, first-in-human, multicenter, open-label dose-escalation trial of ivuxolimab. The trial enrolled adults with locally advanced or metastatic head and neck squamous cell, hepatocellular, melanoma or renal cell carcinoma. Before TCR sequencing, CD4+ T cells and CD8+ T cells from peripheral blood were sorted into separate populations. To sequence the TCRbeta CDR3 region, genomic DNA was isolated from the sorted cells. The immunoSEQ Assay was used for sequencing of TCRbeta CDR3 regions. The table comes from immuneACCESS by way of TCRdb, which keeps in-frame sequences with V and J called. Part of the clones is missing from these tables; in studies checked, under half for an unresolved V gene and the rest for unknown reasons. The sample table lists tens of thousands of clones, approximately 80% of them with a count of one. In total, the top ten clones hold 31% of the sample.

The sequence came from an adult with an advanced solid tumor such as melanoma, head and neck, liver or kidney cancer. The chain is encoded by TRBV29-1 joined to TRBJ2-3; TRBD2 aligns with 11 central bases. The source material was CD4+ or CD8+ T cells sorted from blood, sampled in a trial of the OX40 agonist ivuxolimab. The CDR3 in this case is CSVLAGGTDTQYF. DNA sequence: TGCAGCGTTTTAGCGGGAGGGACAGATACGCAGTATTTT.